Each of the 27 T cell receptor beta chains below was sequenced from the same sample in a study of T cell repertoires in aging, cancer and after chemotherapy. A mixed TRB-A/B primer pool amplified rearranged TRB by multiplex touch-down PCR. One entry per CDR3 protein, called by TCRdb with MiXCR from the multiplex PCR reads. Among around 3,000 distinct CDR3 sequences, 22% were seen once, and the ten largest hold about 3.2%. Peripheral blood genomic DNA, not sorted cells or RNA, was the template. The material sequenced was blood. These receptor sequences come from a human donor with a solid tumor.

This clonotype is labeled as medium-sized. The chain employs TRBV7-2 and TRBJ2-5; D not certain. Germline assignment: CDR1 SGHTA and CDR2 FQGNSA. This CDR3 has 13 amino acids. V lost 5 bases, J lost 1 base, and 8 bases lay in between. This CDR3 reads CASSPPTQETQYF. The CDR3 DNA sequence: TGTGCCAGCAGCCCACCAACCCAAGAGACCCAGTACTTC.

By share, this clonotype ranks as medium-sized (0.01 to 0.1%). The CDR3 sequence is CASSLLVRGKTEAFF. The CDR3 DNA sequence: TGTGCCAGCAGTTTACTCGTGAGGGGGAAGACTGAAGCTTTCTTT. The chain uses TRBV6-6 and TRBJ1-1; perhaps TRBD1 as D (6 bases). The germline V and J ends were trimmed by 4 bases and 5 bases, with 17 bases remaining between them. This CDR3 is 15 amino acids long. CDR1 is MNHNY, CDR2 SVGAGI, per germline (reference sequence).

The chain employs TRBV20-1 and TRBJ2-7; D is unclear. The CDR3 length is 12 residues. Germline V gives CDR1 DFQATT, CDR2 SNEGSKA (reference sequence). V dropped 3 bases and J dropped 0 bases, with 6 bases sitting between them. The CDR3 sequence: CSARGPSYEQYF. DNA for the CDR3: TGCAGTGCTAGGGGTCCCTCCTACGAGCAGTACTTC.

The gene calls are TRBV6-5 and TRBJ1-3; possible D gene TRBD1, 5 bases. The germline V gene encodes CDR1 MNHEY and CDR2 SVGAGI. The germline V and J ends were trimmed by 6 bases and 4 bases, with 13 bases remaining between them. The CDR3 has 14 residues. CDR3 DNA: TGTGCCAGCAGGGGGGGTTCAGCCGGAAACACCATATATTTT. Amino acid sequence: CASRGGSAGNTIYF.

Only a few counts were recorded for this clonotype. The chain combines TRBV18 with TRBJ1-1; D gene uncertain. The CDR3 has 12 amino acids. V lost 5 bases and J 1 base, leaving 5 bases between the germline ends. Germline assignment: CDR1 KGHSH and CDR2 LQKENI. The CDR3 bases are TGTGCCAGCTCAAGGGAGAACACTGAAGCTTTCTTT. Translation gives CASSRENTEAFF.

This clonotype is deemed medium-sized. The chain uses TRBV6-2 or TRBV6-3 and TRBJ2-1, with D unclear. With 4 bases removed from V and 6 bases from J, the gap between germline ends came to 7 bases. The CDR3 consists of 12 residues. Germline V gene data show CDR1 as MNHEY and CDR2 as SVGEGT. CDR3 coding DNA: TGTGCCAGCAGTTTCCTCACCAATGAGCAGTTCTTC. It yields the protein CASSFLTNEQFF.

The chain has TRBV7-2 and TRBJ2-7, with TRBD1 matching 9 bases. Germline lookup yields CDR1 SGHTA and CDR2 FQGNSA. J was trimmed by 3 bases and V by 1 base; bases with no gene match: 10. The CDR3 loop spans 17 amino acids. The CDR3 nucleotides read TGTGCCAGCAGCTTAGACGGGGGGACAGGGATCCGCTACGAGCAGTACTTC. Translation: CASSLDGGTGIRYEQYF.

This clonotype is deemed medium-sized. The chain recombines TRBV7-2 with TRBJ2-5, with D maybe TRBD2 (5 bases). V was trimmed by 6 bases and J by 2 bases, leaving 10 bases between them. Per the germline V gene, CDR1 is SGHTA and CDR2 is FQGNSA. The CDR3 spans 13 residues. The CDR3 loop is CASRGGLQETQYF. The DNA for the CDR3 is TGTGCCAGCAGGGGCGGACTGCAAGAGACCCAGTACTTC. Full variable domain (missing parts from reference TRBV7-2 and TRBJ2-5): GAGVSQSPSNKVTEKGKDVELRCDPISGHTALYWYRQSLGQGLEFLIYFQGNSAPDKSGLPSDRFSAERTGGSVSTLTIQRTQQEDSAVYLCASRGGLQETQYFGPGTRLLVL.

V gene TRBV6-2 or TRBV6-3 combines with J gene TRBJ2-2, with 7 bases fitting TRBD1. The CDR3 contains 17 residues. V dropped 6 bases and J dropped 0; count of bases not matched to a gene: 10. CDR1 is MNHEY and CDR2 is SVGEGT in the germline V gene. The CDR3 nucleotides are TGTGCCAGCAGGCTATTGGGACAGTCTCCGAACACCGGGGAGCTGTTTTTT. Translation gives CASRLLGQSPNTGELFF.

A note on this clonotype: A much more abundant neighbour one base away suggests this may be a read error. CDR3 amino acids: CARSPNPPTANYGYTF. The DNA for the CDR3 is TGTGCCAGGTCTCCTAATCCCCCGACGGCTAACTATGGCTACACCTTC. The chain combines TRBV7-2 with TRBJ1-2; D is uncertain. CDR1 is SGHTA, CDR2 FQGNSA, per germline. Trimming took 9 bases from V and 0 from J, leaving 20 bases between them. This CDR3 region has 16 residues.

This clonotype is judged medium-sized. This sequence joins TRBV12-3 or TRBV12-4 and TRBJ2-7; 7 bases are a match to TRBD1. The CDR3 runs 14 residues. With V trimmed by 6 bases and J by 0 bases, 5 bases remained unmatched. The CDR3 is CASRPQGVSYEQYF. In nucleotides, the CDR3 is TGTGCCAGCAGGCCCCAGGGGGTCTCCTACGAGCAGTACTTC.

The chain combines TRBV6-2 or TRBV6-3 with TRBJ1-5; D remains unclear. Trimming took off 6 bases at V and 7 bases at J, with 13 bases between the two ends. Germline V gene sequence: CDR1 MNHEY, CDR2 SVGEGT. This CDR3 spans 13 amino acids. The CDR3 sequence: CASRLTDIQPQHF. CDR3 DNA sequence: TGTGCCAGCAGGTTGACCGATATCCAGCCCCAGCATTTT.

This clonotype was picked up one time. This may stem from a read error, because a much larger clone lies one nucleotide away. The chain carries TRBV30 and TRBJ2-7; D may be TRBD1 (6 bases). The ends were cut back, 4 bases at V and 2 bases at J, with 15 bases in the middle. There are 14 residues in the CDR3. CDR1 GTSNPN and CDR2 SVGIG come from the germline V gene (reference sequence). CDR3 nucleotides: TGTGCCTGGACCCTCCGGGACAATGCCTACGAGCAGTACTTC. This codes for CAWTLRDNAYEQYF.

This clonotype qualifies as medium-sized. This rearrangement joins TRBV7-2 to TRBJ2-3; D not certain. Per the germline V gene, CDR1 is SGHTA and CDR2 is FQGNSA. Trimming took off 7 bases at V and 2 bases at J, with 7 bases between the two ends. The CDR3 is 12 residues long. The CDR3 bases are TGTGCCAGCAACACGTACACAGATACGCAGTATTTT. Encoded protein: CASNTYTDTQYF. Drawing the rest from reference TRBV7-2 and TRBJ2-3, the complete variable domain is GAGVSQSPSNKVTEKGKDVELRCDPISGHTALYWYRQSLGQGLEFLIYFQGNSAPDKSGLPSDRFSAERTGGSVSTLTIQRTQQEDSAVYLCASNTYTDTQYFGPGTRLTVL.

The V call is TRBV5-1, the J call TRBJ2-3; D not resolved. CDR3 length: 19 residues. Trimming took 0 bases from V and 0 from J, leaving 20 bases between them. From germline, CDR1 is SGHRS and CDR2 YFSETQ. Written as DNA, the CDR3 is TGCGCCAGCAGCTTGGTTTGGTCGGGCTTACAATCTAGCACAGATACGCAGTATTTT. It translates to CASSLVWSGLQSSTDTQYF.

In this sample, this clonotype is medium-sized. The CDR3 nucleotides read TGTGCCAGCAGACCCCAGGGGGCCGAGGGCACTGAAGCTTTCTTT. Protein product: CASRPQGAEGTEAFF. V gene TRBV6-6 combines with J gene TRBJ1-1, with TRBD1 matching over 8 bases. V shed 6 bases, J shed 4 bases, and the junction held 10 bases outside the gene matches. Germline V gene data show CDR1 as MNHNY and CDR2 as SVGAGI (reference sequence). The CDR3 sequence is 15 residues long.

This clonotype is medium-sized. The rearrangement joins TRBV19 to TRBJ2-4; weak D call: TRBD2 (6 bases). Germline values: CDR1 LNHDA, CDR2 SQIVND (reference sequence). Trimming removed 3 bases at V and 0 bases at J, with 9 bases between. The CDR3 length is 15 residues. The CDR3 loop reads CASSMFGGAKNIQYF. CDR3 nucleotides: TGTGCCAGTAGTATGTTCGGGGGAGCCAAAAACATTCAGTACTTC.

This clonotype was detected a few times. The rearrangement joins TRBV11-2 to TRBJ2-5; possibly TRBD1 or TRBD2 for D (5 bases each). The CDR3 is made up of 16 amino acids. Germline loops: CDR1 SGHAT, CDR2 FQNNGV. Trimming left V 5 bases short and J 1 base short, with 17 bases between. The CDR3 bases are TGTGCCAGCAGCCCCGCTTCGGGACCGTTCCAAGAGACCCAGTACTTC. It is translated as CASSPASGPFQETQYF.

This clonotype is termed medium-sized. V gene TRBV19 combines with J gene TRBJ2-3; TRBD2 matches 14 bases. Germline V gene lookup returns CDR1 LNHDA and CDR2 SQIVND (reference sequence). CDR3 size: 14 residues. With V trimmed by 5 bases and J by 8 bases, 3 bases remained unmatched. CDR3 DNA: TGTGCCAGTAGTTTCGGGACTAGCGGGGGTACGCAGTATTTT. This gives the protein CASSFGTSGGTQYF.

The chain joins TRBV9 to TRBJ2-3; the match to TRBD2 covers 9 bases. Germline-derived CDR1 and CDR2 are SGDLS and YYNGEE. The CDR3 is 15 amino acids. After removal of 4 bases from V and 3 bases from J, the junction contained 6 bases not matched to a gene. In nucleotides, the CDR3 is TGTGCCAGCAGCCCACGCAGCGGGGGGACAGATACGCAGTATTTT. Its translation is CASSPRSGGTDTQYF.

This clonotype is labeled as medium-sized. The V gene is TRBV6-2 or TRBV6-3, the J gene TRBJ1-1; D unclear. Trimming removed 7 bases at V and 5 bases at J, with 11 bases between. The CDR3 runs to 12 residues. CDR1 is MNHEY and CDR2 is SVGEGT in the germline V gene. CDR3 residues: CASTLRITEAFF. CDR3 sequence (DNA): TGTGCCAGCACTCTAAGGATAACTGAAGCTTTCTTT.

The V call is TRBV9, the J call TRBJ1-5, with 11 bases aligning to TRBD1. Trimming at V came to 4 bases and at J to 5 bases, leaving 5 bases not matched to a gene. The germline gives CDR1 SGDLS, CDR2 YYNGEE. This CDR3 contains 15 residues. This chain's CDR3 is CASSPGTGGYQPQHF. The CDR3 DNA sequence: TGTGCCAGCAGCCCCGGGACAGGGGGTTATCAGCCCCAGCATTTT.

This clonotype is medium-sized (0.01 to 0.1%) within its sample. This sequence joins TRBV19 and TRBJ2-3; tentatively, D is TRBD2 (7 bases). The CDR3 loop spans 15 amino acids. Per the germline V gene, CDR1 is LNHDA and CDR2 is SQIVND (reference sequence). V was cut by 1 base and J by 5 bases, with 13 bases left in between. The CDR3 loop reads CASSIGGGARDTQYF. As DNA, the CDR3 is TGTGCCAGTAGTATAGGAGGGGGGGCGAGAGATACGCAGTATTTT.

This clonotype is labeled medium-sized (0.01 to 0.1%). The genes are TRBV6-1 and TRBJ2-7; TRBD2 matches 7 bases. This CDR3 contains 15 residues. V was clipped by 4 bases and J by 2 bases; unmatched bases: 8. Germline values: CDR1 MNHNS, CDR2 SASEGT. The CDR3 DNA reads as TGTGCCAGCAGTGCTGGGGGGGGTTTGACCTACGAGCAGTACTTC. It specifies CASSAGGGLTYEQYF.

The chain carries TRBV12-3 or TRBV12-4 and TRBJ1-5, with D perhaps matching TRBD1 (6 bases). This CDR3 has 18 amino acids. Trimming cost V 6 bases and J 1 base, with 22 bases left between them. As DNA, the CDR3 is TGTGCCAGCAGCCCCCCGGGGGCGACGGCGGTAAGCAATCAGCCCCAGCATTTT. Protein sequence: CASSPPGATAVSNQPQHF.

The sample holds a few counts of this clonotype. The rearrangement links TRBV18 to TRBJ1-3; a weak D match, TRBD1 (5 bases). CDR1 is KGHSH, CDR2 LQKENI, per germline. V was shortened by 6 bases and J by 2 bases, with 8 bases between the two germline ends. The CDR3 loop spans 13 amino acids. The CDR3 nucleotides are TGTGCCAGCTCCCAGGGTACTGGAAACACCATATATTTT. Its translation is CASSQGTGNTIYF.

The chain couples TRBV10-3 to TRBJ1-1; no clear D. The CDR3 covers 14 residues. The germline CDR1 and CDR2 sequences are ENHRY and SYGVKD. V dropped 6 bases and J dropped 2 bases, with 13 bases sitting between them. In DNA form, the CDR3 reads TGTGCCATCAGCCCCAATAGTATTAACACTGAAGCTTTCTTT. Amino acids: CAISPNSINTEAFF.